Sequencing of this T cell receptor beta chain was carried out in a study of blood T cell repertoires in COVID-19. Study-wide context: Samples of COVID-19 (acute and convalescent) were obtained from the United States, Italy and Spain. The cDNA or gDNA used as material had been derived from T cells, B-cell-depleted T cells, or PBMCs.

Authors' processing steps: Scientists estimated how many nucleated cells there were by amplifying reference gene primers. Produced via immunoSEQ multiplex PCR; TCRdb's table is partial and in-frame only. V, J and clone size reflect that table, while D and trimming were determined from the DNA. The sample carries about 200,000 clones, around 83% recorded once. The CDR3 has 14 amino acids. V lost 3 bases to trimming and J lost 4 bases, with 10 bases between them. From germline, CDR1 is MGHRA and CDR2 YSYEKL. The genes are TRBV4-1 and TRBJ2-1; D is possibly TRBD2 (6 bases). Material: peripheral blood. This receptor was identified in a woman aged 80 or over with acute or convalescent COVID-19. The DNA for the CDR3 is TGCGCCAGCAGCCAGTCTAGCGCATACAATGAGCAGTTCTTC. Translating it yields CASSQSSAYNEQFF.